This T cell receptor beta chain was captured in a study of response to subunit inactivated influenza vaccine (dated by TCRdb to between 2018 and 2020). In terms of the full investigation: Deep quantitative profiling of the T cell receptor repertoire was used in the study to follow responses to a trivalent subunit inactivated influenza vaccine. Study-wide conclusions, independent of this receptor: According to the authors, only a limited number of new T cells may be recruited by each seasonal influenza vaccination.

As regards this clonotype: Its antigen is unknown. Base qualities were left out, and no much larger clone turns up one base away.

V is shortened by 2 bases, J by 1 base, and the region joining them spans 11 bases. The CDR3 runs 14 amino acids, cysteine and phenylalanine included. CDR3 DNA is the only sequence kept; it has 42 bases, read in frame from the first base. CDR1 and CDR2 are drawn from the germline V gene: SQVTM, ANQGSEA. Library construction relied on RT-PCR. Sequencing instrument: Illumina HiSeq 2500. Clones were called with MiXCR by TCRdb after fastp trimmed the public reads at Q25, and only in-frame beta chains were retained. Every CDR3 protein is listed once, alongside the most common genes and DNA of its rows. This sample holds under 200,000 distinct CDR3 sequences; around 12% were observed only once. Approximately 30% of the sample rests with the top ten. This sample also belongs to another study, concerning T cells expressing NK-cell markers. According to the second study: TCR beta cDNA libraries were made by 5'RACE template switching that added a universal primer site and unique molecular identifiers. Eight or nine donors provided sorted CD3+CD56+NKG2C+, CD3+CD56+NKG2C- and CD3+CD56-NKG2C+ T-cell subsets, whose TCR beta-chain repertoires were profiled. Of the eight sequenced donors, seven were found to be HCMV-seropositive and one was found to be HCMV-seronegative. To restrict sorting to alphabetaTCR-expressing T cells, an anti-gammadeltaTCR antibody was added in several experiments. In roughly six donors, the dominant CD3+CD56+NKG2C+ clonotypes were among the top 10 CD8+ clonotypes and accounted for roughly 1.0-7.0% of CD8+ T cells. Those dominant clonotypes were again the most abundant among CD3+CD56-NKG2C+ cells in a handful of donors, at about 25-60.1%. Whether the expanded NKG2C-expressing T cell clones were specific for HCMV antigens was left unclear. All eight donors whose samples were sequenced were randomly selected healthy volunteers, three of them men and five women. HCMV-specific IgG was detected in serum with a commercial ELISA kit to determine HCMV serostatus. Ficoll density gradient centrifugation was used to isolate peripheral blood mononuclear cells from blood. Using Miltenyi isolation kits, CD4+ and CD8+ T cells were isolated from PBMC through magnetic immunoseparation. cDNA synthesis was primed from the TCR beta constant segment, followed by two successive PCR amplification steps. Libraries were sequenced as 2 x 150 bp reads on Illumina HiSeq 2000/2500, MiSeq or NextSeq. Reads were demultiplexed and grouped by UMI with MIGEC, and clonotypes were assembled and quantified with MiTCR. To exclude erroneous sequences, only TCR cDNA sequences supported by at least two reads were retained. Downstream repertoire analysis used the tcR package, and clonotypes were matched across fractions by CDR3 nucleotide sequence plus V segment. VDJmatch was used to annotate antigen specificity against VDJdb, with one amino acid substitution in CDR3 allowed.

Material: CD8+ T cells sorted from PBMCs, obtained about 12 days after vaccination. This TCR derives from a man aged 50 or older who received an inactivated influenza vaccine. Donor details come from another sample of the same person, matched by shared clones. The rearrangement joined TRBV29-1 to TRBJ2-5; the D gene is unclear. The CDR3 region has the sequence CSVETVGPQETQYF. The DNA sequence follows: TGCAGCGTTGAAACGGTAGGACCCCAAGAGACCCAGTACTTC. Full variable domain (CDR3 extended with the reference TRBV29-1 and TRBJ2-5 proteins): SAVISQKPSRDICQRGTSLTIQCQVDSQVTMMFWYRQQPGQSLTLIATANQGSEATYESGFVIDKFPISRPNLTFSTLTVSNMSPEDSSIYLCSVETVGPQETQYFGPGTRLLVL.